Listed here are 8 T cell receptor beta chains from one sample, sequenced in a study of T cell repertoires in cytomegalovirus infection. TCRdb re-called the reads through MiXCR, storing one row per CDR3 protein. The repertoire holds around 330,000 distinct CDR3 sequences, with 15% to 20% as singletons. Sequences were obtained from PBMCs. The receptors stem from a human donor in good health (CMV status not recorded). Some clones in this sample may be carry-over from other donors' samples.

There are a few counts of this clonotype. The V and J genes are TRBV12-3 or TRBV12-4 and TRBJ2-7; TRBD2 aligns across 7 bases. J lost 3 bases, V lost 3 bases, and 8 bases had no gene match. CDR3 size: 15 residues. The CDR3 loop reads CASSFISGESYEQYF. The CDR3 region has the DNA TGTGCCAGCAGTTTCATCAGCGGGGAGAGCTACGAGCAGTACTTC.

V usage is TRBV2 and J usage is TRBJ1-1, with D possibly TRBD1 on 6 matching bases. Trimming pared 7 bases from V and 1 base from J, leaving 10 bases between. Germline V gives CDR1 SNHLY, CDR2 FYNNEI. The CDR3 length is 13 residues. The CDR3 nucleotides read TGTGCCAGCAATCAGGACAGGAACACTGAAGCTTTCTTT. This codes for CASNQDRNTEAFF. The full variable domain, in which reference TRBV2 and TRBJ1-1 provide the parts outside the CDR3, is EPEVTQTPSHQVTQMGQEVILRCVPISNHLYFYWYRQILGQKVEFLVSFYNNEISEKSEIFDDQFSVERPDGSNFTLKIRSTKLEDSAMYFCASNQDRNTEAFFGQGTRLTVV.

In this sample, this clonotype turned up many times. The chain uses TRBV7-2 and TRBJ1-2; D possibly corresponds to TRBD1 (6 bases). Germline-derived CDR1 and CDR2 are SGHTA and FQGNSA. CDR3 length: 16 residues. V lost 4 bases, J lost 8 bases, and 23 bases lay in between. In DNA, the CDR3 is TGTGCCAGCAGCTCCCGATTGGGGGGGGGGCCCTTCGGCTACACCTTC. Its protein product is CASSSRLGGGPFGYTF.

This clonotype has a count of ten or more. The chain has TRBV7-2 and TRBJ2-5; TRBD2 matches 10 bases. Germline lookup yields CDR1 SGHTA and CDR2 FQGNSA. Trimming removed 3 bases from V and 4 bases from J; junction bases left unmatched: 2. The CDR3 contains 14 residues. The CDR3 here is CASSFSGGTETQYF. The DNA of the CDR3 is TGTGCCAGCAGCTTTAGCGGGGGGACAGAGACCCAGTACTTC.

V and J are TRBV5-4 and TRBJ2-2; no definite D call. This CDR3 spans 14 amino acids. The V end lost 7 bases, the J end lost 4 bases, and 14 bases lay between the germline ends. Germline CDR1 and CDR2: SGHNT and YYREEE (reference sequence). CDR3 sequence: CASHLQRATGELFF. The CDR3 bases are TGTGCCAGCCACCTTCAAAGGGCCACCGGGGAGCTGTTTTTT.

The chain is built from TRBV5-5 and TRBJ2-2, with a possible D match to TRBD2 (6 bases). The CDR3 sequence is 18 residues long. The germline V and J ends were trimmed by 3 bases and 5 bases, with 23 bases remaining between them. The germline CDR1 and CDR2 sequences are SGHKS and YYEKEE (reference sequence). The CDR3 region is CASSSSSATRRETGELFF. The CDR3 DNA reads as TGTGCCAGCAGCTCTTCCTCCGCGACTAGGCGAGAAACCGGGGAGCTGTTTTTT.

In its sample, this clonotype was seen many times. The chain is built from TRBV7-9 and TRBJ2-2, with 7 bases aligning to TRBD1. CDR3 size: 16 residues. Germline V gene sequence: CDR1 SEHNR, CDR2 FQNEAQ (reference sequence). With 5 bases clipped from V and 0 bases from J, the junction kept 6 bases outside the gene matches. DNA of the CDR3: TGTGCCAGCAGCCCTCCGGGACAGTCGAACACCGGGGAGCTGTTTTTT. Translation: CASSPPGQSNTGELFF.

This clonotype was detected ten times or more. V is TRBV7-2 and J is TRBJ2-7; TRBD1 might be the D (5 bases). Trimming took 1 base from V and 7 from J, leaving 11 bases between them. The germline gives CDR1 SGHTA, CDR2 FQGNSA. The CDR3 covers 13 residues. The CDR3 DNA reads TGTGCCAGCAGCTTAGTCGACAGACGAGAGCAGTACTTC. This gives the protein CASSLVDRREQYF.